This entry concerns a single T cell receptor (beta chain). Its antigen remains undetermined. Base qualities are not at hand, and no much larger clone is one base apart. The High Capacity cDNA Reverse Transcription Kit was used to reverse transcribe all of the isolated RNA, meaning that expressed TCRB transcripts were what got sequenced. Naive, central memory and regulatory T cell samples underwent deep immunoSEQ sequencing, averaging approximately 3.3 million total reads per sample. Sorted cells were lysed in RLT buffer, and RNA was extracted using DNase-treated RNeasy Micro or Mini kits according to cell number. Each cell subset was processed separately to prevent cross-contamination, with patient and healthy donor samples processed together. TCRB sequences were amplified from cDNA with the immunoSEQ multiplex PCR, producing 87-bp fragments spanning the CDR3 region. Sequencing of the amplicons was done on the Illumina HiSeq platform. On the authors' methods: Synthetic template baselines were used to correct PCR bias computationally, reads within Hamming distance 2 were collapsed, and singletons that could not be merged were discarded. Reads were aligned against IMGT so that V, D and J genes, CDR3 length and insertions or deletions at six rearrangement sites could be assigned. Within each subset, clonotype counts were normalized to the number of sorted cells before true diversity and Gini coefficients were calculated with the tcR R package. The overlap coefficient, calculated on TCRB nucleotide sequences, was used to quantify repertoire sharing. The table was pulled from immuneACCESS by TCRdb, which kept in-frame rearrangements only. Such tables lose some clones; where checked, under half of the loss comes from unresolved V genes, and the rest has no known cause. V and J calls and clone size are those listed in that table; D and trimming were worked out from the DNA. This sample holds over 150,000 clones; 10% were observed only once. The leading ten clones occupy more than 0.4% of the sample.

The germline V gene (reference sequence) supplies CDR1 LNHDA and CDR2 SQIVND. The CDR3, from cysteine to phenylalanine, totals 15 residues. Kept here is only the CDR3 DNA, which spans 45 bases and is read in frame from base 1. V drops 8 bases and J drops 0 bases, leaving 14 bases in between. This specimen comes from a study of beta chain features in type 1 diabetes (dated by TCRdb to 2016 to 2018). Some background on the complete study: Patients and healthy donors did not differ in mean age, gender distribution, total cell number or subset yield. Across all samples, around 99 million sorted cells were examined, and cell number per subset correlated strongly with RNA yield. The study compared TCRB repertoires of sorted circulating CD4+ T cell subsets between recently diagnosed type 1 diabetes patients and matched healthy donors. Naive and central memory subsets were obtained from all 30 or so donors, but regulatory and stem cell-like memory subsets were isolated from only 8 patients and roughly 8 healthy donors. The investigation overall reported the following: Naive, central memory and regulatory TCRB repertoires appeared more similar among patients than among healthy donors. HLA sub-analyses involved small numbers of individuals, so any influence of HLA type on TCRB rearrangement remained unresolved. In all four CD4+ subsets, TCRB CDR3 length was moderately but significantly shorter in type 1 diabetes patients. Because cDNA was sequenced instead of genomic DNA, highly expressing activated cells could be over-represented, though the groups showed no difference in activation or CD3 levels. Shorter templates might have been favored by PCR, but patient and control samples were amplified and corrected together, so both groups would have been affected equally by any skew. At VDJ recombination sites, type 1 diabetes patients had fewer insertions and more deleted nucleotides, which implies abnormalities in thymic rearrangement.

A single peripheral blood draw of roughly 0.11 L on average was collected from each donor into heparinised tubes. A BD FACSAria II and a panel including CD45RO, CCR7, CD25, CD127, CD95 and CD27 were used to sort naive, central memory, regulatory and stem cell-like memory CD4+ T cells. Every sorted population had a purity above 95%. Right away, PBMCs were isolated by Lymphoprep density gradient centrifugation and were stained directly, with no culture step. Samples were stained and sorted in pairs, with one healthy donor and one patient per experiment, so that batch effects were minimized. The specimen was central memory CD4+ T cells from blood. The sequence was obtained from a man under 40 with type 1 diabetes. The chain is encoded by TRBV19 joined to TRBJ2-1; the D gene is possibly TRBD2, with 6 bases matching. CDR3 loop: CASYSGLSSYNEQFF. The DNA reads TGTGCCAGTTATAGCGGCTTGAGCTCCTACAATGAGCAGTTCTTC. Joined to the reference TRBV19 and TRBJ2-1 proteins, this CDR3 gives the full variable domain: DGGITQSPKYLFRKEGQNVTLSCEQNLNHDAMYWYRQDPGQGLRLIYYSQIVNDFQKGDIAEGYSVSREKKESFPLTVTSAQKNPTAFYLCASYSGLSSYNEQFFGPGTRLTVL.